The next 27 T cell receptor beta chains were all read from a single sample in a study of metastatic and nonmetastatic thyroid tumors. All patients reached thyroid surgery having received no treatment beforehand. TCRdb re-processed the PCR reads through MiXCR. In the table there are 70,000 or so clones, approximately 15% of which are singletons. The specimen sequenced was blood. The receptors were gathered from a male donor with papillary thyroid cancer or a benign thyroid nodule (not recorded which). Some clones in this sample may be carry-over from other donors' samples.

By frequency in the sample, this clone is medium-sized. This sequence joins TRBV6-2 or TRBV6-3 and TRBJ2-5, with D hard to call. Per germline, CDR1 MNHEY and CDR2 SVGEGT. Trimming stripped 0 bases from V and 5 bases from J, with 16 bases between. This CDR3 spans 16 amino acids. DNA of the CDR3: TGTGCCAGCAGTTACTCGAGTGACGGGTTGGTGGAGACCCAGTACTTC. Residues: CASSYSSDGLVETQYF.

This clone was detected ten times or more. The chain recombines TRBV9 with TRBJ2-2, with 10 bases matching TRBD2. J was trimmed by 5 bases and V by 4 bases; bases with no gene match: 5. The CDR3 is made up of 15 amino acids. The germline V gene has CDR1 SGDLS and CDR2 YYNGEE. DNA for the CDR3: TGTGCCAGCAGCACACGAGCGGGAGGGACCGGGGAGCTGTTTTTT. Residues: CASSTRAGGTGELFF.

Many counts were recorded for this clone. The chain is built from TRBV5-4 and TRBJ2-2; no definite D call. The germline V and J ends were trimmed by 0 bases and 1 base, with 7 bases remaining between them. In germline, CDR1 is SGHNT, CDR2 YYREEE (reference sequence). CDR3 size: 15 residues. The CDR3 here is CASSLEYGNTGELFF. The CDR3, as DNA: TGTGCCAGCAGCTTGGAGTACGGGAACACCGGGGAGCTGTTTTTT.

This clone was counted between two and nine times. The J gene is TRBJ1-2, the V gene TRBV15; 9 bases map to TRBD1. Germline CDR1 is LNHNV and CDR2 is YYDKDF (reference sequence). V trimming: 3 bases; J trimming: 2 bases; junction bases outside the gene matches: 4. This CDR3 comprises 15 residues. The CDR3 loop reads CATSRDRGRNYGYTF. The DNA of the CDR3 is TGTGCCACCAGCAGGGACAGGGGACGAAACTATGGCTACACCTTC.

This clone came up many times. The chain is built from TRBV11-2 and TRBJ2-7; D perhaps matches TRBD1 (5 bases). CDR3 length equals 14 residues. Trimming took 4 bases from V and 6 from J, leaving 16 bases between them. Germline V gene lookup returns CDR1 SGHAT and CDR2 FQNNGV. The CDR3 DNA is TGTGCCAGCAGCTCCCTGTCAGGGCACCTCGAGCAGTACTTC. Its protein product is CASSSLSGHLEQYF. The entire variable domain, with the rest obtained from reference TRBV11-2 and TRBJ2-7, is as follows: EAGVAQSPRYKIIEKRQSVAFWCNPISGHATLYWYQQILGQGPKLLIQFQNNGVVDDSQLPKDRFSAERLKGVDSTLKIQPAKLEDSAVYLCASSSLSGHLEQYFGPGTRLTVT.

There are a few counts of this clone. The rearrangement uses TRBV12-3 or TRBV12-4 and TRBJ2-1, with 14 bases lining up with TRBD2. V lost 1 base to trimming and J lost 3 bases; unmatched junction nucleotides: 17. The CDR3 sequence is 22 residues long. The CDR3 reads CASSLGMGLAGDWGFRYNEQFF. The CDR3 region has the DNA TGTGCCAGCAGTTTAGGAATGGGACTAGCGGGAGACTGGGGATTTCGCTACAATGAGCAGTTCTTC.

In its sample, this clone was seen many times. The chain recombines TRBV19 with TRBJ1-1; D unclear. The germline V gene has CDR1 LNHDA and CDR2 SQIVND (reference sequence). The CDR3 has 13 amino acids. V was trimmed by 1 base and J by 6 bases, leaving 9 bases between them. CDR3 in DNA: TGTGCCAGTAGTATAGTCGGCCGGGCTGAAGCTTTCTTT. Residues: CASSIVGRAEAFF.

This clone appeared a few times. This chain connects TRBV28 to TRBJ1-2; 8 bases line up with TRBD1. After removal of 5 bases from V and 6 bases from J, the junction contained 11 bases not matched to a gene. CDR1 MDHEN and CDR2 SYDVKM come from the germline V gene. The CDR3 covers 15 residues. The CDR3 nucleotides are TGTGCCAGCAGTCTCCCGTTCGGGACAGGCGATGGCTACACCTTC. Its translation: CASSLPFGTGDGYTF.

This clone came up a few times. This sequence joins TRBV12-3 or TRBV12-4 and TRBJ1-5; D remains ambiguous. The V and J ends lost 1 base and 7 bases respectively, with 14 bases between them. The CDR3 loop spans 15 amino acids. The CDR3 spells CASSLEAVVIQPQHF. CDR3 coding DNA: TGTGCCAGCAGTTTAGAGGCCGTGGTGATACAGCCCCAGCATTTT.

There are many counts of this clone. This rearrangement joins TRBV6-2 or TRBV6-3 to TRBJ1-2; D is unclear. The CDR3 is 16 amino acids. CDR1 is MNHEY and CDR2 is SVGEGT in the germline V gene. V lost 2 bases and J lost 4, with 17 bases in between. CDR3 region: CASSYQNPGIGYGYTF. The DNA for the CDR3 is TGTGCCAGCAGTTACCAAAACCCGGGAATCGGCTATGGCTACACCTTC.

Comment on this clone: A much larger clone is a single base away; this may be a read error. In the same sample, other DNA sequences code for this CDR3. The gene calls are TRBV29-1 and TRBJ2-3, with 7 bases aligning to TRBD1. Germline CDR1 reads SQVTM; CDR2 reads ANQGSEA. With 7 bases clipped from V and 3 bases from J, the junction kept 7 bases outside the gene matches. CDR3 length: 13 amino acids. The CDR3 DNA reads as TGCAGCGCCCGGACAGGTGGAACAGATACGCAGTATTTT. Its protein product is CSARTGGTDTQYF.

In this sample, this clone turned up many times. This chain links TRBV5-6 with TRBJ1-2; 7 bases align to TRBD1. CDR1 SGHDT and CDR2 YYEEEE come from the germline V gene. The junction had 10 bases not matched to a gene; V was cut back by 4 bases and J by 4 bases. This CDR3 has 15 amino acids. CDR3 sequence: CASSGQNRGAYGYTF. For the CDR3, the DNA is TGTGCCAGCAGCGGACAAAACAGGGGCGCCTATGGCTACACCTTC.

The sample holds many counts of this clone. The chain uses TRBV20-1 and TRBJ1-1; 7 nucleotides agree with TRBD1. J lost 5 bases, V lost 0 bases, and 12 bases had no gene match. The CDR3 extends over 16 amino acids. Germline CDR1 reads DFQATT; CDR2 reads SNEGSKA (reference sequence). CDR3 amino acids: CSARDPSRGRWTEAFF. The DNA for the CDR3 is TGCAGTGCTAGAGATCCGAGTAGGGGGCGGTGGACTGAAGCTTTCTTT.

This clone came up a few times. One junction end does not reproduce the germline sequence, and a read error may be involved. Here the CDR3 reads CASSTVRAGIAEASF. The CDR3 region has the DNA TGTGCCAGCAGTACGGTGAGGGCAGGCATCGCTGAAGCTTCCTTT. This chain joins TRBV12-3 or TRBV12-4 and TRBJ1-1; D unclear. This CDR3 contains 15 residues.

This clone was observed many times. The V call is TRBV4-1, the J call TRBJ2-2, with D perhaps TRBD1 or TRBD2 (7 bases each). CDR1 MGHRA and CDR2 YSYEKL come from the germline V gene. The CDR3 contains 17 residues. V lost 3 bases, J lost 5 bases, and 19 bases lay in between. CDR3 in amino acids: CASSHPPGQGGTGELFF. The CDR3 bases are TGCGCCAGCAGCCACCCTCCGGGCCAGGGGGGGACCGGGGAGCTGTTTTTT.

This clone was seen only a few times. It may be a read error: a sequence one base away is much more abundant. The chain couples TRBV28 to TRBJ2-5; possibly TRBD2 for D (6 bases). This CDR3 has 15 amino acids. Germline V gives CDR1 MDHEN, CDR2 SYDVKM. Trimming cost V 6 bases and J 4 bases, with 18 bases left between them. The CDR3 nucleotides read TGTGCCAGCAGACTAACGTCGGGGGTAGGAGAGACCCAGTACTTC. It encodes CASRLTSGVGETQYF.

The table lists this clone with many counts. The sample holds other DNA sequences that translate to the same CDR3. The chain carries TRBV7-3 and TRBJ1-1; D not resolved. V shed 3 bases and J shed 3 bases, with 8 bases lying between them. The CDR3 runs 13 residues. Germline V gives CDR1 SGHTA, CDR2 FQGTGA. This chain's CDR3 is CASSFGEYTEAFF. The CDR3 nucleotides are TGTGCCAGCAGCTTCGGGGAGTACACTGAAGCTTTCTTT.

This clone was seen repeatedly, ten times or more. The same CDR3 is also encoded by other DNA sequences in this sample. The rearrangement links TRBV12-3 or TRBV12-4 to TRBJ2-3; weak D call: TRBD2 (5 bases). The CDR3 is made up of 17 amino acids. V was cut by 7 bases and J by 0 bases, with 20 bases left in between. The CDR3 bases are TGTGCCAGCATCCCCCAAGGGAGCGGTACTAGCACAGATACGCAGTATTTT. Translated, it gives CASIPQGSGTSTDTQYF.

This clone appeared many times. The chain couples TRBV6-2 or TRBV6-3 to TRBJ2-1; weak D call: TRBD2 (5 bases). Germline CDR1 is MNHEY and CDR2 is SVGEGT. The CDR3 is 11 amino acids. V dropped 4 bases and J dropped 7 bases, with 5 bases sitting between them. The CDR3 DNA is TGTGCCAGCAGTTGGAGGAATGAGCAGTTCTTC. Amino acids: CASSWRNEQFF.

This clone has a count of ten or more. A much bigger clone sits one base away, suggesting this may be a read error. V gene TRBV19 combines with J gene TRBJ1-1; no clear D gene. The germline V gene encodes CDR1 LNHDA and CDR2 SQIVND (reference sequence). The CDR3 spans 13 residues. CDR3 nucleotide sequence: TGTGCCAGTAGAAGCGGACGGAACATTGAAGCTTTCTTT. It is translated as CASRSGRNIEAFF.

Ten or more counts support this clone. The V gene is TRBV6-1, the J gene TRBJ1-3; TRBD1 agrees at 9 bases. CDR1 is MNHNS and CDR2 is SASEGT in the germline V gene. J was trimmed by 4 bases and V by 10 bases; bases with no gene match: 5. The CDR3 totals 13 residues. For the CDR3, the DNA is TGTGCCACTACGGACAGGGGAGGAAACACCATATATTTT. Residues: CATTDRGGNTIYF.

On this clone: At one of its ends the junction is not consistent with the germline gene, which may arise from a read error. Other DNA sequences of this sample code for an identical CDR3. The chain links TRBV28 to TRBJ1-2; D is unresolved. The CDR3 is made up of 15 amino acids. CDR1 MDHEN and CDR2 SYDVKM come from the germline V gene. Here the CDR3 reads CASSLSAGGKYGYTF. In DNA form, the CDR3 reads TGTGCAAGCAGTTTATCTGCAGGAGGCAAGTATGGCTACACCTTC.

Here the CDR3 DNA reads TGTGCCTCGAGGGGGTGGCGGGAGCAGTACTTC. It encodes CASRGWREQYF. The J gene is TRBJ2-7, the V gene TRBV30, with D perhaps TRBD1 (6 bases). CDR3 length: 11 residues. Trimming took 7 bases from V and 7 from J, leaving 14 bases between them. Germline CDR1 and CDR2: GTSNPN and SVGIG (reference sequence).

The table lists this clone with many counts. Other DNA sequences in this sample translate to the same CDR3. The chain carries TRBV20-1 and TRBJ2-5; 9 bases agree with TRBD2. The CDR3 length is 14 residues. Germline V gene sequence: CDR1 DFQATT, CDR2 SNEGSKA (reference sequence). Losses at the gene ends were 1 base for V and 6 bases for J; bases not matched to a gene: 6. CDR3 loop: CSARGGTSRKTQYF. Here the CDR3 DNA reads TGCAGTGCTAGAGGCGGGACTAGCAGGAAGACCCAGTACTTC.

The genes are TRBV6-2 or TRBV6-3 and TRBJ2-5; D possibly corresponds to TRBD1 (5 bases). This CDR3 comprises 14 residues. The germline V gene has CDR1 MNHEY and CDR2 SVGEGT. The V end was cut by 6 bases, the J end by 5 bases, with 16 bases between. In DNA form, the CDR3 reads TGTGCCAGCAGAGGGGTCATCGTCAGGGAGACCCAGTACTTC. It encodes CASRGVIVRETQYF.

This clone showed up many times. The gene calls are TRBV6-5 and TRBJ1-2, with D perhaps matching TRBD1 (5 bases). V lost 3 bases and J 4 bases, leaving 6 bases between the germline ends. Germline CDR1 MNHEY, CDR2 SVGAGI. This CDR3 spans 12 amino acids. For the CDR3, the DNA is TGTGCCAGCAGTTATGGGGGCTATGGCTACACCTTC. It encodes CASSYGGYGYTF.

This clone showed up many times. J is TRBJ2-1 and V is TRBV5-1; TRBD2 matches 7 bases. The CDR3 covers 16 residues. V dropped 4 bases and J dropped 4; count of bases not matched to a gene: 11. CDR1 is SGHRS, CDR2 YFSETQ, per germline. The CDR3 nucleotides read TGCGCCAGCAGCCCTGGGGTGGGAGGGCCATACAATGAGCAGTTCTTC. As protein: CASSPGVGGPYNEQFF.